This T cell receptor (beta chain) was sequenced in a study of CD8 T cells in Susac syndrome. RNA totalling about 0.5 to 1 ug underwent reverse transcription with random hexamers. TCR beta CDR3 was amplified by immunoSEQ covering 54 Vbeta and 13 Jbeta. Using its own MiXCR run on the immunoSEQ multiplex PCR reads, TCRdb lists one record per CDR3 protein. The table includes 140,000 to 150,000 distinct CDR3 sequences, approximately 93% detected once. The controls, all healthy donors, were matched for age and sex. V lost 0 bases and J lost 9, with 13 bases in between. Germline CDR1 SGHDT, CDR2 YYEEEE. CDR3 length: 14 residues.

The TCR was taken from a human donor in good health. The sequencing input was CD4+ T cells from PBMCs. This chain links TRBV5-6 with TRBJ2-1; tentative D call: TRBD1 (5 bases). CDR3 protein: CASSLVQVAGEQFF. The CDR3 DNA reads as TGTGCCAGCAGCTTGGTACAGGTTGCCGGTGAGCAGTTCTTC.